This TCR beta chain comes out of a study of shared clonotypes between healthy human individuals. The data were produced by immunoSEQ multiplex PCR, yet TCRdb's version contains in-frame clones alone and is incomplete. The sample includes some 380,000 clones, 96% of them seen just once. Between the trimmed V and J ends, which lost 5 bases and 1 base, there was a span of 8 bases. Looked up from germline, CDR1 is MRHNA and CDR2 is SNTAGT. The CDR3 sequence is 14 residues long. This sequence originates from a man aged 25-40 years in good health. The V and J genes are TRBV6-4 and TRBJ2-2; D possibly corresponds to TRBD1 (6 bases). Sequenced: memory CD8+ T cells sorted from blood. The subset denotes: CD45RO+ cells pooled with CCR7-negative TemRA cells. The CDR3 loop is CASSPQGNTGELFF. CDR3 DNA: TGTGCCAGCAGTCCACAGGGGAACACCGGGGAGCTGTTTTTT.